Listed below are T cell receptor beta chains from one sample, sequenced in a study of cytomegalovirus exposure and HLA in healthy donors. TCRdb's copy holds only in-frame clones and misses some; the assay was immunoSEQ multiplex PCR. The sample lists 75,000 to 90,000 clones, 70% to 85% occurring once. What was sequenced was PBMCs. The receptors derive from a human donor in good health. Both conserved end residues are trimmed from each CDR3. Each record gives: J gene, V gene, CDR3 protein.

j_gene: TRBJ1-5; v_gene: TRBV4-1; CDR3aa: ASSQVGGSFYSNQPQN
j_gene: TRBJ2-2; v_gene: TRBV9; CDR3aa: ASSVEGSGGNTGELF
j_gene: TRBJ2-1; v_gene: TRBV5-1; CDR3aa: ASSDQTSYEQF
j_gene: TRBJ2-2; v_gene: TRBV6-4; CDR3aa: ASSDGQGDTGELF
j_gene: TRBJ2-1; v_gene: TRBV5-1; CDR3aa: ASGPGGAAYNEQF
j_gene: TRBJ2-7; v_gene: TRBV6-5; CDR3aa: ASSYLPNEQY
j_gene: TRBJ1-3; v_gene: TRBV10-1; CDR3aa: ASSESTAFSGNTIY
j_gene: TRBJ1-3; v_gene: TRBV6-5; CDR3aa: ASRSLVGSGNTIY
j_gene: TRBJ2-5; v_gene: TRBV6-5; CDR3aa: ASSATRRAKTQY
j_gene: TRBJ1-4; v_gene: TRBV9; CDR3aa: ASSGGQGVVKLF
j_gene: TRBJ1-2; v_gene: TRBV7-9; CDR3aa: ASSSPRPGGYYGYT
j_gene: TRBJ1-4; v_gene: TRBV6-1; CDR3aa: ASNTLGGANEKLF
j_gene: TRBJ2-3; v_gene: TRBV6-4; CDR3aa: ASSEHAGGAADTQY
j_gene: TRBJ1-3; v_gene: TRBV10-1; CDR3aa: ASSESRAGNTIY
j_gene: TRBJ2-1; v_gene: TRBV5-4; CDR3aa: ASSLGWTSASSYNEQF
j_gene: TRBJ2-5; v_gene: TRBV4-1; CDR3aa: ASSPLAGGYQETQY
j_gene: TRBJ2-3; v_gene: TRBV2; CDR3aa: ASSEVSGGTDTQY
j_gene: TRBJ1-2; v_gene: TRBV5-1; CDR3aa: ASSAGVYGYT
j_gene: TRBJ1-1; v_gene: TRBV6-5; CDR3aa: ASSYSGGWDTEAF
j_gene: TRBJ2-5; v_gene: TRBV19; CDR3aa: ASSKTATGTETQY
j_gene: TRBJ2-2; v_gene: TRBV29-1; CDR3aa: SVMGGYGELF
j_gene: TRBJ1-5; v_gene: TRBV27; CDR3aa: ASSPITRTLAGNQPQH
j_gene: TRBJ2-1; v_gene: TRBV7-2; CDR3aa: ASSLAGALGSEQF
j_gene: TRBJ2-3; v_gene: TRBV7-2; CDR3aa: ASSIGTGVSDTQY
j_gene: TRBJ2-5; v_gene: TRBV19; CDR3aa: ASSPLAGGYQGTQY
j_gene: TRBJ2-1; v_gene: TRBV9; CDR3aa: ASSVGRGGLAGGNEQF
j_gene: TRBJ2-7; v_gene: TRBV4-1; CDR3aa: ASSQETGGHYEQY
j_gene: TRBJ2-7; v_gene: TRBV6-5; CDR3aa: ASSYSRTGAYEQY
j_gene: TRBJ1-5; v_gene: TRBV19; CDR3aa: ASRITPGGTSNQPQH
j_gene: TRBJ1-5; v_gene: TRBV4-3; CDR3aa: ASSQIVGGYQPQH
j_gene: TRBJ2-2; v_gene: TRBV5-1; CDR3aa: ASSGLAGTNTGELF
j_gene: TRBJ1-3; v_gene: TRBV9; CDR3aa: ASSVGGFSGNTIY
j_gene: TRBJ1-5; v_gene: TRBV5-1; CDR3aa: ASSLDRENQPQH
j_gene: TRBJ1-6; v_gene: TRBV15; CDR3aa: ATSRDRVNSPLH
j_gene: TRBJ2-3; v_gene: TRBV12-5; CDR3aa: ASGADRGTDTQY
j_gene: TRBJ2-7; v_gene: TRBV7-9; CDR3aa: ASSPSGTGKEQY
j_gene: TRBJ2-3; v_gene: TRBV4-2; CDR3aa: ASSHGVAGVDTQY
j_gene: TRBJ1-5; v_gene: TRBV5-6; CDR3aa: ASSQRGTGQPQH
j_gene: TRBJ1-4; v_gene: TRBV7-9; CDR3aa: ASSSRATGTNEKLF
j_gene: TRBJ1-4; v_gene: TRBV4-3; CDR3aa: ASSQERGGGNSIYEKLF
j_gene: TRBJ2-5; v_gene: TRBV7-2; CDR3aa: ASSLRELHRETQY
j_gene: TRBJ1-4; v_gene: TRBV10-2; CDR3aa: ASSFTGANEKLF
j_gene: TRBJ2-7; v_gene: TRBV7-9; CDR3aa: ASRLTGYEQY
j_gene: TRBJ1-1; v_gene: TRBV18; CDR3aa: ASSETGAEAF
j_gene: TRBJ1-5; v_gene: TRBV6-5; CDR3aa: ASSRQGNQPQH
j_gene: TRBJ1-1; v_gene: TRBV7-2; CDR3aa: ASSSGTSMNTEAF
j_gene: TRBJ1-6; v_gene: TRBV7-6; CDR3aa: ASSPRQDSSYNSPLH
j_gene: TRBJ1-1; v_gene: TRBV2; CDR3aa: ASSSDRGTEAF
j_gene: TRBJ2-2; v_gene: TRBV9; CDR3aa: ASSVGQAGELF